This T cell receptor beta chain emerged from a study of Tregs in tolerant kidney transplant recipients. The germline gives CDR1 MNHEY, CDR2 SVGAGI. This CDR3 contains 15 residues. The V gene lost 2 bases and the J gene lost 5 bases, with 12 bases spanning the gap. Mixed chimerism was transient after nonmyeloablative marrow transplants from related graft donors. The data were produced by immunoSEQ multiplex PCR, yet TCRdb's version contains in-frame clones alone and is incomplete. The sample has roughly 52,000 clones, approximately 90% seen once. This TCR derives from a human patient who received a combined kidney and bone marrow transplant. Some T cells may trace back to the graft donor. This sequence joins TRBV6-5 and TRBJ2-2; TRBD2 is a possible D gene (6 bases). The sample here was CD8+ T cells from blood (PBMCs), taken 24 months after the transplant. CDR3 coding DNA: TGTGCCAGCAGTTACACGACCGGGGGAACCGGGGAGCTGTTTTTT. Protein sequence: CASSYTTGGTGELFF.